These 8 T cell receptor beta chains originate from one sample sequenced in a study of shared clonotypes between healthy human individuals. Using immunoSEQ multiplex PCR, the repertoire was profiled, and TCRdb retains in-frame clones only, with some absent. The table records millions of clones, 85% to 95% of them present only once. Sequenced input: naive CD4+ T cells sorted from blood. Stated subset: CD45RA+ positively selected. The receptor set was obtained from a man in his late teens or twenties in good health.

The genes are TRBV6-1 and TRBJ1-2; unclear D gene. Trimming took off 2 bases at V and 7 bases at J, with 8 bases between the two ends. CDR3 length: 12 residues. Germline CDR1 reads MNHNS; CDR2 reads SASEGT. CDR3 nucleotides: TGTGCCAGCAGTGAACAGAGTGGTGGCTACACCTTC. This codes for CASSEQSGGYTF.

J is TRBJ2-4 and V is TRBV5-4; 8 positions match TRBD1. The V gene end was trimmed by 0 bases and the J gene end by 6 bases; junction bases not matched to a gene: 11. Germline CDR1 SGHNT, CDR2 YYREEE (reference sequence). This CDR3 region has 17 residues. CDR3 loop: CASSLELQGGGLNIQYF. The CDR3 DNA is TGTGCCAGCAGCTTGGAGCTACAGGGGGGCGGTTTAAACATTCAGTACTTC.

The V call is TRBV6-1, the J call TRBJ1-3; TRBD1 might be the D (6 bases). The CDR3 runs 14 residues. Germline CDR1 is MNHNS and CDR2 is SASEGT. The germline V and J ends were trimmed by 6 bases and 4 bases, with 13 bases remaining between them. The CDR3 sequence is CASRGGQGGNTIYF. DNA of the CDR3: TGTGCCAGCAGGGGGGGGCAGGGAGGAAACACCATATATTTT.

In regard to this clone: Other DNA sequences in this specimen translate into the identical CDR3. The chain uses TRBV2 and TRBJ1-4; D remains unclear. The V end lost 2 bases, the J end lost 8 bases, and 3 bases lay between the germline ends. The CDR3 is 11 amino acids. The germline V gene has CDR1 SNHLY and CDR2 FYNNEI. The chain's CDR3 is CASSEREKLFF. The DNA of the CDR3 is TGTGCCAGCAGTGAACGGGAAAAACTGTTTTTT.

The chain couples TRBV6-5 to TRBJ2-7; TRBD2 aligns across 7 bases. With V trimmed by 7 bases and J by 3 bases, 6 bases remained unmatched. The V gene's germline CDR1 is MNHEY and CDR2 SVGAGI. The CDR3 contains 13 residues. CDR3 nucleotides: TGTGCCAGCACGGGGGGACCCCACTACGAGCAGTACTTC. As protein: CASTGGPHYEQYF.

This chain connects TRBV7-9 to TRBJ1-5; 10 bases align to TRBD1. The CDR3 contains 13 residues. Germline V gene sequence: CDR1 SEHNR, CDR2 FQNEAQ (reference sequence). Unmatched junction bases numbered 6, after V lost 10 bases and J lost 6 bases. CDR3 coding DNA: TGTGCCATAGGACAGGGGGTGGTTCAGCCCCAGCATTTT. Translating it yields CAIGQGVVQPQHF.

This chain links TRBV5-6 with TRBJ1-2; D unresolved. The V gene's germline CDR1 is SGHDT and CDR2 YYEEEE. Trimming took off 2 bases at V and 5 bases at J, with 10 bases between the two ends. This CDR3 contains 13 residues. The CDR3 bases are TGTGCCAGCAGCTTATCGGGCCAGTATGGCTACACCTTC. Translating it yields CASSLSGQYGYTF. The whole variable domain, filled in from reference TRBV5-6 and TRBJ1-2, reads DAGVTQSPTHLIKTRGQQVTLRCSPKSGHDTVSWYQQALGQGPQFIFQYYEEEERQRGNFPDRFSGHQFPNYSSELNVNALLLGDSALYLCASSLSGQYGYTFGSGTRLTVV.

This clone showed up just once. This chain's CDR3 is CASRRDTVSPQHF. The CDR3 nucleotides are TGTGCCAGCAGGCGGGACACGGTTTCGCCCCAGCATTTT. V gene TRBV28 combines with J gene TRBJ1-5; perhaps TRBD1 as D (6 bases). V was trimmed by 6 bases and J by 9 bases, leaving 15 bases between them. Germline V CDR1 and CDR2: MDHEN, SYDVKM. CDR3 length: 13 residues. The variable domain in full, with the rest retrieved from reference TRBV28 and TRBJ1-5, is DVKVTQSSRYLVKRTGEKVFLECVQDMDHENMFWYRQDPGLGLRLIYFSYDVKMKEKGDIPEGYSVSREKKERFSLILESASTNQTSMYLCASRRDTVSPQHFGDGTRLSIL.